One TCR beta chain is described in this entry. Germline CDR1 and CDR2: SGHRS and YFSETQ. V was clipped by 4 bases and J by 0 bases, with 8 bases between them. The CDR3 length is 14 residues. The sample originates from a study of blood T cell repertoires in COVID-19. Study summary: The United States, Italy and Spain provided the acute and convalescent COVID-19 samples.

Original analysis: Estimates of nucleated cell counts were drawn from the amplification of reference gene primers. Repertoires were generated with immunoSEQ multiplex PCR, while TCRdb's copy carries only in-frame clones and drops some. V and J calls and clone size are copied from that table; D and trimming were computed from the DNA. The data show about 160,000 clones, approximately 85% seen once. The TCR comes from a woman aged 50 to 60 with COVID-19, enrolled during active disease. V gene TRBV5-1 combines with J gene TRBJ1-5; D not resolved. The sample taken for sequencing was peripheral blood. The CDR3: CASSPGVSNQPQHF. For the CDR3, the DNA is TGCGCCAGCAGCCCGGGTGTTAGCAATCAGCCCCAGCATTTT.